These T cell receptor beta chains were read from a single sample in a study of T cells of healthy individuals. TCRdb itself ran the 5' RACE reads through MiXCR, one entry per CDR3 protein. Among about 53,000 distinct CDR3 sequences, roughly 15% were seen once, and the ten largest hold about 16%. The receptors derive from a human donor in good health. Each CDR3 is given with its conserved first and last residue. The D gene is left open where the match is weak. Size is omitted from some rows. Given values are once, few, many or a class for expanded clones.

TRBJ2-1	TRBV13	many	TRBD2	TGTGCCAGCAGCCCTCCCCTTACTAGCGGGAGGATCTATGAGCAGTTCTTC	CASSPPLTSGRIYEQFF
TRBJ1-1	TRBV6-5	NA	NA	TGTGCCAGCAGTTTCCGCAGTCAATGGCGGAATGAAGCTTTCTTT	CASSFRSQWRNEAFF
TRBJ2-5	TRBV7-2	many	TRBD2	TGTGCCAGCAGCTCCCAGCGGGGGGGTGAGACCCAGTACTTC	CASSSQRGGETQYF
TRBJ2-1	TRBV7-8	NA	NA	TGTGCCAGCAGCTCTAACCCGGCGCACTTC	CASSSNPAHF
TRBJ1-6	TRBV5-1	NA	NA	TGCGCCACCGGACCTTCCTATAATTCACCCCTCCACTTT	CATGPSYNSPLHF
TRBJ2-7	TRBV23-1	few	TRBD2	TGCGCCAGCAGTCAATCTTGTTCACTAGCGGGAGCGCGGGAGCAGTACTTC	CASSQSCSLAGAREQYF
TRBJ1-1	TRBV20-1	NA	NA	TGCAGTGCTAGAGAGTCCAATGGGCGAAAAGCTTTCTTT	CSARESNGRKAFF
TRBJ2-5	TRBV5-1	NA	NA	TGCGCCAGCAGCCACGAGACTGAGACCTTAGAGACCCAGTACTTC	CASSHETETLETQYF
TRBJ2-7	TRBV7-2	NA	TRBD1	TGTGCCAGCACCATCGGACAGGTTCTTTCCCACGAGCAGTACTTC	CASTIGQVLSHEQYF
TRBJ1-1	TRBV6-5	NA	TRBD1	TGTGCCAGCAGTTACTTTCGGACAGGGGAGGGTGAAGCTTTCTTT	CASSYFRTGEGEAFF
TRBJ1-3	TRBV7-2	NA	NA	TGTGCCAGCAGCTTAATGGCCGCTGGAAACACCATATATTTT	CASSLMAAGNTIYF
TRBJ2-3	TRBV5-4	many	TRBD2	TGTGCCAGCAGCCGGGCGACTAGCGGTCGGGCAACAGATACGCAGTATTTT	CASSRATSGRATDTQYF
TRBJ1-4	TRBV4-1	NA	TRBD1	TGCGCCAGCAGAGCCGGGACAGGGAATGAAAAACTGTTTTTT	CASRAGTGNEKLFF
TRBJ1-2	TRBV7-2	NA	NA	TGTGCCACCAGTACGCCGGTTAACTATGGCTACACCTTC	CATSTPVNYGYTF
TRBJ1-2	TRBV6-1	few	NA	TGTGCCAGCAGTGAAATAACAGGGCCTTGGGGCTACACCTTC	CASSEITGPWGYTF
TRBJ2-5	TRBV7-2	few	TRBD1	TGTGCCAGCAGCCCGGGACAGGGGATCGAGACCCAGTACTTC	CASSPGQGIETQYF
TRBJ2-3	TRBV9	few	NA	TGTGCCAGCAACCCAGATACGCAGTATTTT	CASNPDTQYF
TRBJ2-7	TRBV7-2	many	NA	TGTGCCAGCAGCTTAGACGGCAACTACGAGCAGTACTTC	CASSLDGNYEQYF
TRBJ2-6	TRBV4-3	few	NA	TGCGCCAGCAGCCACTCTTCAGGGACCGGGGCCAACGTCCTGACTTTC	CASSHSSGTGANVLTF
TRBJ2-1	TRBV20-1	many	TRBD2	TGCAGTGCGGGACTAGCGGGGCCCAATGAGCAGTTCTTC	CSAGLAGPNEQFF
TRBJ1-5	TRBV6-5	few	NA	TGTGCCAGCAGCCTACAGGGCCTTAGCAATCAGCCCCAGCATTTT	CASSLQGLSNQPQHF
TRBJ2-3	TRBV7-9	few	TRBD2	TGTGCCAGCAGCAAACCCCGGGACTACCTTCTATCTAGCACAGATACGCAGTATTTT	CASSKPRDYLLSSTDTQYF